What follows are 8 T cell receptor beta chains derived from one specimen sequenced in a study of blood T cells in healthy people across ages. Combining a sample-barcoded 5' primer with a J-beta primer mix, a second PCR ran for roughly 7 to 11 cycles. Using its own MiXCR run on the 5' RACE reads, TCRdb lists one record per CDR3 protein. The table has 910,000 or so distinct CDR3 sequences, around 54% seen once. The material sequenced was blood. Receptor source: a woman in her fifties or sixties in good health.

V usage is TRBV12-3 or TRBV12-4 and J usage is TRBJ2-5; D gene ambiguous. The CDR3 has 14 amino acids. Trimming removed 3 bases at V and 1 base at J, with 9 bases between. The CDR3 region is CASSFKSVQETQYF. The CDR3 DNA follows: TGTGCCAGCAGTTTCAAGTCGGTCCAAGAGACCCAGTACTTC.

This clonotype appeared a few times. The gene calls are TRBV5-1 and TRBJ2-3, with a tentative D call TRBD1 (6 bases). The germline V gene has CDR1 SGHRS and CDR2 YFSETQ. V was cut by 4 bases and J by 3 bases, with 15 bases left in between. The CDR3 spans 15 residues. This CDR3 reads CASSPDQGWTDTQYF. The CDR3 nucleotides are TGCGCCAGCAGCCCGGACCAGGGGTGGACAGATACGCAGTATTTT. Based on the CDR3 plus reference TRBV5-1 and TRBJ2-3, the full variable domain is KAGVTQTPRYLIKTRGQQVTLSCSPISGHRSVSWYQQTPGQGLQFLFEYFSETQRNKGNFPGRFSGRQFSNSRSEMNVSTLELGDSALYLCASSPDQGWTDTQYFGPGTRLTVL.

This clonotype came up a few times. The CDR3 is CASSSSSGRGIGQFF. The CDR3 region has the DNA TGTGCCAGCAGCTCCTCTAGCGGGAGGGGGATTGGGCAGTTCTTC. The rearrangement joins TRBV7-9 to TRBJ2-1; 12 nucleotides match TRBD2. The germline CDR1 and CDR2 sequences are SEHNR and FQNEAQ (reference sequence). J gave up 12 bases and V 4 bases, and 10 bases lay outside the gene matches. CDR3 length equals 15 residues. Full variable domain (outside the CDR3, taken from reference TRBV7-9 and TRBJ2-1): DTGVSQNPRHKITKRGQNVTFRCDPISEHNRLYWYRQTLGQGPEFLTYFQNEAQLEKSRLLSDRFSAERPKGSFSTLEIQRTEQGDSAMYLCASSSSSGRGIGQFFGPGTRLTVL.

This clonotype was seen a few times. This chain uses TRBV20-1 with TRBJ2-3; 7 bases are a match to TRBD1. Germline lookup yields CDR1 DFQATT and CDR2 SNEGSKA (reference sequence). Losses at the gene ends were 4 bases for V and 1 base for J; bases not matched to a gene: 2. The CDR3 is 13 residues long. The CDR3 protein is CSATGQRTDTQYF. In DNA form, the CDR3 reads TGCAGTGCTACGGGACAGCGCACAGATACGCAGTATTTT.

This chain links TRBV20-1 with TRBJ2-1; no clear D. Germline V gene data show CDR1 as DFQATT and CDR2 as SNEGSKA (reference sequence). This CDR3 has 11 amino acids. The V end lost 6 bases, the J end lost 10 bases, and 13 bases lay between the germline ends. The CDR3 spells CSAEPEEEQFF. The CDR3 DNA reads TGCAGTGCCGAGCCCGAGGAGGAGCAGTTCTTC.

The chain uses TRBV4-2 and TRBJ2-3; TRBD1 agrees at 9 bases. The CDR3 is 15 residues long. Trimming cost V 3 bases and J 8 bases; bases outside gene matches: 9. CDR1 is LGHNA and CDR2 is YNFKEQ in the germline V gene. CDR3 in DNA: TGTGCCAGCAGCCAGGGACAGGGAGAAGGTGTTACGCAGTATTTT. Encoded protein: CASSQGQGEGVTQYF.

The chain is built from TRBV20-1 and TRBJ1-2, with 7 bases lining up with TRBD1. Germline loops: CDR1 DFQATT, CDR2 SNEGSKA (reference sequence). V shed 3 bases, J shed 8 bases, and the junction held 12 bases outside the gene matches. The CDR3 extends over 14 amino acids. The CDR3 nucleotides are TGCAGTGCTAGCAATCGACAGGGTGTGACGGGCTACACCTTC. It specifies CSASNRQGVTGYTF.

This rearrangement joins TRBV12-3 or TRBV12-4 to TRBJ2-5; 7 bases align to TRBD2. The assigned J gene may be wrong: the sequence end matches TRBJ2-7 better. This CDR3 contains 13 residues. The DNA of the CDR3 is TGTGCCAGCAGGGGAGGGTGGCTCGTCGAGCAGTACTTC. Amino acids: CASRGGWLVEQYF.